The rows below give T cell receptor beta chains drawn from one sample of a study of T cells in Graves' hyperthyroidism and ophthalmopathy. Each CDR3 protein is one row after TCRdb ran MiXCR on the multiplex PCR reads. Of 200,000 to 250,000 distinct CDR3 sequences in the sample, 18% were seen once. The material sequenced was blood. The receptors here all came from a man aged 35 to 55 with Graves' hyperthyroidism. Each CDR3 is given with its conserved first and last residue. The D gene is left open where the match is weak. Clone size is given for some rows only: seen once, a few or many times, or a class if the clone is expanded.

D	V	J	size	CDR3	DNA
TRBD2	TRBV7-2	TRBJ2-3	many	CASSFRGGRNTQYF	TGTGCCAGCAGCTTTCGGGGGGGCCGAAATACGCAGTATTTT
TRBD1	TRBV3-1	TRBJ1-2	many	CASSQVTGRSNYGYTF	TGTGCCAGCAGCCAAGTGACAGGGAGGTCCAACTATGGCTACACCTTC
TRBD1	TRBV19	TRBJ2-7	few	CASSPTDRGLYEQYF	TGTGCCAGTAGTCCTACTGACAGGGGGCTATACGAGCAGTACTTC
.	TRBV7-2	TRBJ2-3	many	CASSLEGGAARQYF	TGTGCCAGCAGCTTAGAGGGCGGGGCGGCGCGGCAGTATTTT
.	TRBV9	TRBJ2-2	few	CASSVEEVFGELFF	TGTGCCAGCAGCGTAGAAGAGGTGTTCGGGGAGCTGTTTTTT
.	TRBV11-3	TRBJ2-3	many	CASSAGQRGDTQYF	TGTGCCAGCAGCGCGGGACAGCGAGGGGATACGCAGTATTTT
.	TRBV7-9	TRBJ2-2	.	CASTRGSGGINTGELFF	TGTGCCAGCACCCGGGGGTCGGGGGGCATAAACACCGGGGAGCTGTTTTTT
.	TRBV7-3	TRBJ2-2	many	CASSAVEGAFNAGELFF	TGTGCCAGCAGCGCCGTGGAGGGGGCGTTTAACGCCGGGGAGCTGTTTTTT
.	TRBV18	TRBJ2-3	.	CASSPLPRDTQYF	TGTGCCAGCTCACCCTTACCCCGAGATACGCAGTATTTT
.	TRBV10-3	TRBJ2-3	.	CAISDDRDIRPDTQYF	TGTGCCATCAGTGACGACCGGGACATCCGCCCAGATACGCAGTATTTT
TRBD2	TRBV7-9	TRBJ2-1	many	CASSLGRGNNEQFF	TGTGCCAGCAGCTTAGGGCGGGGGAACAATGAGCAGTTCTTC
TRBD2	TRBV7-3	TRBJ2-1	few	CASSRLAGGRHEQFF	TGTGCCAGCAGCCGACTAGCGGGGGGCCGTCATGAGCAGTTCTTC
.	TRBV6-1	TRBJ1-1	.	CASTGGDYLNTEAFF	TGTGCCAGCACGGGGGGGGATTATTTGAACACTGAAGCTTTCTTT
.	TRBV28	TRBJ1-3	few	CASSSGTGTQMGNTIYF	TGTGCCAGCAGTTCAGGGACCGGGACACAGATGGGAAACACCATATATTTT
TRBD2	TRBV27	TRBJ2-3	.	CASSSPGTSLADTQYF	TGTGCCAGCAGTTCTCCCGGGACTAGCCTCGCAGATACGCAGTATTTT
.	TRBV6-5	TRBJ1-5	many	CASSYSSWRGGWNQPQHF	TGTGCCAGCAGTTACTCGAGTTGGAGAGGGGGGTGGAATCAGCCCCAGCATTTT
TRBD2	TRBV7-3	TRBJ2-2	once	CASSQGLNVGELFF	TGTGCCAGCAGCCAGGGACTAAATGTGGGGGAGCTGTTTTTT
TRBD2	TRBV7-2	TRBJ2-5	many	CASSLGSLAGGVQETQYF	TGTGCCAGCAGCTTGGGCTCACTAGCGGGGGGAGTCCAAGAGACCCAGTACTTC
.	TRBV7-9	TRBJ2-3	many	CASSSSGSTDTQYF	TGTGCCAGCAGCTCCAGCGGGAGCACAGATACGCAGTATTTT
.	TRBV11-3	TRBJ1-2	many	CASSLDRQFFGGYTF	TGTGCCAGCAGCTTAGACCGTCAGTTTTTCGGTGGCTACACCTTC